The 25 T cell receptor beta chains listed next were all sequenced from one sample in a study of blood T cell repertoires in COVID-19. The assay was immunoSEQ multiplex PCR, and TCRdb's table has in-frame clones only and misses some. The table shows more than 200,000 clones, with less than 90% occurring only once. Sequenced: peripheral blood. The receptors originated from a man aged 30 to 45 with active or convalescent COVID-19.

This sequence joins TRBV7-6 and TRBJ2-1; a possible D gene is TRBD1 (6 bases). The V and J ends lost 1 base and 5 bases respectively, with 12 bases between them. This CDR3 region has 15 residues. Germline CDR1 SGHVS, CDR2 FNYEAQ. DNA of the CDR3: TGTGCCAGCAGCTTAGGGACAGACTACGACAATGAGCAGTTCTTC. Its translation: CASSLGTDYDNEQFF. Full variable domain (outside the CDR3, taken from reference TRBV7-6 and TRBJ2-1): GAGVSQSPRYKVTKRGQDVALRCDPISGHVSLYWYRQALGQGPEFLTYFNYEAQQDKSGLPNDRFSAERPEGSISTLTIQRTEQRDSAMYRCASSLGTDYDNEQFFGPGTRLTVL.

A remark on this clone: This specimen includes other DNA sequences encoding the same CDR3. For the CDR3, the DNA is TGTGCCAGCAGCACAGGGGGCTCTGGAAACACCATATATTTT. This translates into CASSTGGSGNTIYF. This chain uses TRBV7-9 with TRBJ1-3; TRBD1 matches at 8 bases. CDR1 is SEHNR and CDR2 is FQNEAQ in the germline V gene (reference sequence). The J segment lost 0 bases and the V segment lost 5 bases, leaving 0 bases of the junction unmatched. There are 14 residues in the CDR3. Based on the CDR3 plus reference TRBV7-9 and TRBJ1-3, the full variable domain is DTGVSQNPRHKITKRGQNVTFRCDPISEHNRLYWYRQTLGQGPEFLTYFQNEAQLEKSRLLSDRFSAERPKGSFSTLEIQRTEQGDSAMYLCASSTGGSGNTIYFGEGSWLTVV.

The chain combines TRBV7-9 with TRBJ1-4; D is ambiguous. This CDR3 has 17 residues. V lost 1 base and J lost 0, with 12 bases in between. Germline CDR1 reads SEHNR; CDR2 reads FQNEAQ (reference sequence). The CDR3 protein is CASSLEEQPATNEKLFF. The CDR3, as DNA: TGTGCCAGCAGCTTAGAAGAACAACCTGCAACTAATGAAAAACTGTTTTTT.

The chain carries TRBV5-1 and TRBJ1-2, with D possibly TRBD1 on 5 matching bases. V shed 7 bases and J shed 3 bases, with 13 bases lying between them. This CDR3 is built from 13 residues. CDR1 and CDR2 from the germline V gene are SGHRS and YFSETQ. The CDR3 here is CASAKRGDYGYTF. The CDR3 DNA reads TGCGCCAGCGCTAAGCGGGGGGACTATGGCTACACCTTC.

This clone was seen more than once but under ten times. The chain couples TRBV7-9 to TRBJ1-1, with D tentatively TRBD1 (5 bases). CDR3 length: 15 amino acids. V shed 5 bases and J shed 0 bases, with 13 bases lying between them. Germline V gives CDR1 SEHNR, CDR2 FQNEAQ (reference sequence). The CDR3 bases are TGTGCCAGCAGCATCAAACAGGTAATGAACACTGAAGCTTTCTTT. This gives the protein CASSIKQVMNTEAFF.

CDR3 DNA: TGTGCCAGCAGCCGGGGGGGGTCCTATGGCTACACCTTC. This sequence encodes CASSRGGSYGYTF. V and J are TRBV6-4 and TRBJ1-2; tentative D call: TRBD1 (5 bases). The CDR3 is made up of 13 amino acids. With 6 bases removed from V and 4 bases from J, the gap between germline ends came to 12 bases. The V gene's germline CDR1 is MRHNA and CDR2 SNTAGT.

The CDR3 region has the DNA TGTGCCAGCAGCGAGGGTGTAATAACTAACTATGGCTACACCTTC. Amino acid sequence: CASSEGVITNYGYTF. This rearrangement joins TRBV5-4 to TRBJ1-2, with D uncertain. CDR1 and CDR2 from the germline V gene are SGHNT and YYREEE (reference sequence). The CDR3 totals 15 residues. V was pared by 4 bases and J by 0 bases, with 13 bases between.

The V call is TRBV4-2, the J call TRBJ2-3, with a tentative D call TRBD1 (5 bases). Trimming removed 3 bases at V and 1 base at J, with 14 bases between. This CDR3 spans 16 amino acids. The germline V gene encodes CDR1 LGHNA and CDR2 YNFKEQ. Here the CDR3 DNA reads TGTGCCAGCAGCCATCCTCTGGGGCTCCGCACAGATACGCAGTATTTT. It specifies CASSHPLGLRTDTQYF.

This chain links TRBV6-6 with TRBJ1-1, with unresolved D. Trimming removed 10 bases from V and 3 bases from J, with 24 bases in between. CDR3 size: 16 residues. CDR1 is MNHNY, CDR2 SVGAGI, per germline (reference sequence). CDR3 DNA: TGTGCCACCTTTTTAGGAGCAGTCCGAGCGGACACTGAAGCTTTCTTT. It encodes CATFLGAVRADTEAFF.

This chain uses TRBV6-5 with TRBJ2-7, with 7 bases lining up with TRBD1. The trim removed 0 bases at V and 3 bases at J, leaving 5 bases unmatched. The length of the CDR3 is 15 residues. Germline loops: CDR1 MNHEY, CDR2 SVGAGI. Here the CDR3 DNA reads TGTGCCAGCAGTTACTCCAGACAGGGAGTCTACGAGCAGTACTTC. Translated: CASSYSRQGVYEQYF.

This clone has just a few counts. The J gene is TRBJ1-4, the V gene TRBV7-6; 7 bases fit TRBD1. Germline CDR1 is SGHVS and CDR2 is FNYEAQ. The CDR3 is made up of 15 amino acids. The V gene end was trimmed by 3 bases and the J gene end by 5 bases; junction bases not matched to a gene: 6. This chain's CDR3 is CASSLGPGGNEKLFF. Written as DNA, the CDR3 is TGTGCCAGCAGCTTGGGTCCAGGGGGGAATGAAAAACTGTTTTTT.

CDR3 coding DNA: TGTGCCAGCAGCCGCGGGGACAGCACAGATACGCAGTATTTT. Translation: CASSRGDSTDTQYF. V is TRBV7-2 and J is TRBJ2-3; TRBD2 might be the D (6 bases). Germline values: CDR1 SGHTA, CDR2 FQGNSA. The germline V and J ends were trimmed by 5 bases and 0 bases, with 9 bases remaining between them. The CDR3 extends over 14 amino acids.

The CDR3 loop is CASSILGSQHF. The CDR3 DNA sequence: TGTGCCAGTAGTATACTCGGGTCCCAGCATTTT. The chain has TRBV19 and TRBJ1-5; D is unresolved. Germline CDR1 is LNHDA and CDR2 is SQIVND (reference sequence). Trimming stripped 2 bases from V and 11 bases from J, with 7 bases between. This CDR3 has 11 amino acids.

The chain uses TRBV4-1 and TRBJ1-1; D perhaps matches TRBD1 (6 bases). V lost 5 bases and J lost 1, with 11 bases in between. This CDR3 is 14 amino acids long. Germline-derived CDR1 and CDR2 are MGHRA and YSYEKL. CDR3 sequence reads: CASSDRGGNTEAFF. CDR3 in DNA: TGCGCCAGCAGCGATAGAGGGGGGAACACTGAAGCTTTCTTT.

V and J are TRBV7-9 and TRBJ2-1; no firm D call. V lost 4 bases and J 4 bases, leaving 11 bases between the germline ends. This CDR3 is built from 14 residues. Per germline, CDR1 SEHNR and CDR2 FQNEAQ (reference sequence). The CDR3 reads CASSSLERYNEQFF. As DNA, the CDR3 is TGTGCCAGCAGCTCATTGGAGCGATACAATGAGCAGTTCTTC.

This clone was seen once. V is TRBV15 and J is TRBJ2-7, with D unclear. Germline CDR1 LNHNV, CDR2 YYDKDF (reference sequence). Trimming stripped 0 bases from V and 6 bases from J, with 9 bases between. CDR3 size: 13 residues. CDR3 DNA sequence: TGTGCCACCAGCAGAGACATTACCGGCGAGCAGTACTTC. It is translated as CATSRDITGEQYF.

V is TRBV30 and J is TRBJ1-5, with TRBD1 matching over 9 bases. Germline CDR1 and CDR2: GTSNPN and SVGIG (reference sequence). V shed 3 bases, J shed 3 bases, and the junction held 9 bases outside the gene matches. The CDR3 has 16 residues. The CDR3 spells CAWSKTGGLYNQPQHF. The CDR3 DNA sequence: TGTGCCTGGAGCAAGACAGGGGGGTTGTACAATCAGCCCCAGCATTTT.

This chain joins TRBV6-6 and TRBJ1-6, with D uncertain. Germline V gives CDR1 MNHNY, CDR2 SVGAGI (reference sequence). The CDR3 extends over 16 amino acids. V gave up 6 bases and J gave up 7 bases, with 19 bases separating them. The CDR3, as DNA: TGTGCCAGCAGCCCAGCCGTCTCAGGAGGAAATTCACCCCTCCACTTT. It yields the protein CASSPAVSGGNSPLHF.

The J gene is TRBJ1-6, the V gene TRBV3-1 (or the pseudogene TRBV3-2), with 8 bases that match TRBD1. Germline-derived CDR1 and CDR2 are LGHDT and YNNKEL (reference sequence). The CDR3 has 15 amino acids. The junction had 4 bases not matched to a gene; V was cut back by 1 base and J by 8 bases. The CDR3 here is CASSQVQGADSPLHF. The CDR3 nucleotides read TGTGCCAGCAGCCAAGTTCAGGGGGCGGATTCACCCCTCCACTTT.

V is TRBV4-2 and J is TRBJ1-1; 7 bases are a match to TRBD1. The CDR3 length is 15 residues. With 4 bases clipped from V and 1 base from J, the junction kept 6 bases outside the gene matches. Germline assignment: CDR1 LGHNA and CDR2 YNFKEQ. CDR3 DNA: TGTGCCAGCAGCCTAACGACAGGGACGAACACTGAAGCTTTCTTT. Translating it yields CASSLTTGTNTEAFF.

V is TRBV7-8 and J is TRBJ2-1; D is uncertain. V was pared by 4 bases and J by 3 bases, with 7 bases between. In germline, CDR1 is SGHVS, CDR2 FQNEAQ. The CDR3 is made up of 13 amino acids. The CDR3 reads CASSSLSYNEQFF. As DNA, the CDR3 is TGTGCCAGCAGCTCACTTAGCTACAATGAGCAGTTCTTC.

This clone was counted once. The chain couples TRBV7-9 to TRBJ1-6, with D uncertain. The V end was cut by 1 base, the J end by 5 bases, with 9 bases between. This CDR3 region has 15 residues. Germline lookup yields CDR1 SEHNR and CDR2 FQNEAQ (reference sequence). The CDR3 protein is CASSLDSLNNSPLHF. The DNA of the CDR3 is TGTGCCAGCAGCTTAGATTCACTGAATAATTCACCCCTCCACTTT.

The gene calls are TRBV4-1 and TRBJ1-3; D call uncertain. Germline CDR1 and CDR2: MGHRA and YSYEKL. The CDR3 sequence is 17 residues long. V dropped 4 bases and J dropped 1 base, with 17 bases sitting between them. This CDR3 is CASSPGGWTESGNTIYF. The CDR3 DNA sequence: TGCGCCAGCAGCCCGGGTGGGTGGACTGAGTCTGGAAACACCATATATTTT.

The DNA of the CDR3 is TGCGCCAGCAAGGAGGGGGTGGGACAGGGGGCGCTTTTTAATGAAAAACTGTTTTTT. Protein sequence: CASKEGVGQGALFNEKLFF. The chain joins TRBV4-3 to TRBJ1-4, with 12 nucleotides matching TRBD1. Germline lookup yields CDR1 LGHNA and CDR2 YSLEER. Unmatched junction bases numbered 16, after V lost 7 bases and J lost 4 bases. The CDR3 is 19 amino acids.

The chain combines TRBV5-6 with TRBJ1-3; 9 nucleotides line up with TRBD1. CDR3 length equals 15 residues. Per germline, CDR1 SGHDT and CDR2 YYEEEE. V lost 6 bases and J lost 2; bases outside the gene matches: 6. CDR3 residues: CASTYGTGTGNTIYF. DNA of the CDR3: TGTGCCAGCACTTATGGGACAGGGACTGGAAACACCATATATTTT. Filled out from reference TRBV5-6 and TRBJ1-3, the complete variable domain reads DAGVTQSPTHLIKTRGQQVTLRCSPKSGHDTVSWYQQALGQGPQFIFQYYEEEERQRGNFPDRFSGHQFPNYSSELNVNALLLGDSALYLCASTYGTGTGNTIYFGEGSWLTVV.